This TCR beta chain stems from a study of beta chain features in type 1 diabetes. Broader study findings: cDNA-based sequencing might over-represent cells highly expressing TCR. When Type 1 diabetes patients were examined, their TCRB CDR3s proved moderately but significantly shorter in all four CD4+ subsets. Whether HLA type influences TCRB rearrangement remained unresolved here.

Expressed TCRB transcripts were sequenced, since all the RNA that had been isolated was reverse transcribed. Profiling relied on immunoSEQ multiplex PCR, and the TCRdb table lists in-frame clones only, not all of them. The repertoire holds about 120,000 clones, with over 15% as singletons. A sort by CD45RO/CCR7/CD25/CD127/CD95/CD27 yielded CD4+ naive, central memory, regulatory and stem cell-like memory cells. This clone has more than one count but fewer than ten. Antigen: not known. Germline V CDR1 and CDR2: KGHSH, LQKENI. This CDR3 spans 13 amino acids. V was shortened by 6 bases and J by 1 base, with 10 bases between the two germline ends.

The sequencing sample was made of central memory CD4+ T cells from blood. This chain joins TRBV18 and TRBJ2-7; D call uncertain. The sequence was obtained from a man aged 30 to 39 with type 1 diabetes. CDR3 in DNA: TGTGCCAGCTCGCCGAATCCTTCCTACGAGCAGTACTTC. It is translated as CASSPNPSYEQYF.